The entry that follows covers one TCR beta chain sequence. This table comes from immunoSEQ multiplex PCR, and its TCRdb copy is limited to in-frame clones, with some not included. The repertoire holds around 120,000 clones, with about 91% as singletons. The sample comes from a study of control samples from healthy donors and cancer patients. Sequenced material: blood. The TCR was taken from a man in his forties in good health.

The CDR3 is CASSLGQATQYQYGYTF. In DNA, the CDR3 is TGTGCCAGCAGCTTGGGACAGGCAACGCAATACCAATATGGCTACACCTTC. The chain combines TRBV5-6 with TRBJ1-2; the D gene is possibly TRBD1 (6 bases). The germline V and J ends were trimmed by 0 bases and 5 bases, with 20 bases remaining between them. The CDR3 has 17 residues. Germline lookup yields CDR1 SGHDT and CDR2 YYEEEE.